A selection of T cell receptor beta chains follows, all from one sample in a study of shared clonotypes between healthy human individuals. The repertoire was sequenced with immunoSEQ multiplex PCR; TCRdb's copy has only in-frame clones and lacks some. The sample has around 600,000 clones, roughly 95% seen once. Sample: naive CD8+ T cells sorted from blood. These TCRs come from a woman in her 30s in good health. Each CDR3 is given with its conserved first and last residue. D genes are given only for firm matches. Rows give clone size only sometimes, using once, few, many, or a class for an expanded clone.

TRBJ1-1,once,NA,TRBV27,CASSLLVPSRDTEAFF,TGTGCCAGCAGTTTACTCGTTCCCAGCCGAGACACTGAAGCTTTCTTT
TRBJ2-5,NA,NA,TRBV25-1,CASSEGHGETQYF,TGTGCCAGCAGTGAGGGTCATGGTGAGACCCAGTACTTC
TRBJ2-7,few,NA,TRBV5-4,CASSDYRAEQYF,TGTGCCAGCAGCGATTATCGGGCCGAGCAGTACTTC
TRBJ2-2,NA,NA,TRBV4-1,CASSQAGTLLAGELFF,TGCGCCAGCAGCCAAGCCGGGACTCTCTTGGCCGGGGAGCTGTTTTTT
TRBJ2-1,NA,TRBD2,TRBV27,CASSLAGGPRNEQFF,TGTGCCAGCAGTTTAGCGGGAGGGCCGAGAAATGAGCAGTTCTTC
TRBJ2-6,NA,TRBD1,TRBV27,CASSLTGAGANVLTF,TGTGCCAGCAGTTTGACAGGGGCTGGGGCCAACGTCCTGACTTTC
TRBJ2-7,NA,TRBD2,TRBV4-2,CASSQDSPSGDEQYF,TGTGCCAGCAGCCAAGATTCCCCTAGCGGGGACGAGCAGTACTTC
TRBJ2-5,NA,NA,TRBV25-1,CASSDQGLQETQYF,TGTGCCAGCAGCGACCAGGGGCTCCAAGAGACCCAGTACTTC
TRBJ1-1,NA,NA,TRBV9,CASSVVEGLNTEAFF,TGTGCCAGCAGCGTAGTAGAGGGGCTGAACACTGAAGCTTTCTTT
TRBJ2-7,NA,NA,TRBV5-1,CASSYGPESSYEQYF,TGCGCCAGCAGCTATGGGCCTGAGAGCTCCTACGAGCAGTACTTC
TRBJ2-7,NA,TRBD2,TRBV4-1,CASSDRLAAYEQYF,TGCGCCAGCAGCGATAGACTAGCGGCCTACGAGCAGTACTTC
TRBJ1-5,NA,NA,TRBV19,CASSLQIYNQPQHF,TGTGCCAGTAGCCTACAAATTTACAATCAGCCCCAGCATTTT
TRBJ2-3,NA,NA,TRBV11-2,CASSPRYTQYF,TGTGCCAGCAGTCCTAGGTACACGCAGTATTTT
TRBJ1-5,NA,NA,TRBV13,CASSRQGNQPQHF,TGTGCCAGCAGTCGACAGGGCAATCAGCCCCAGCATTTT
TRBJ2-7,NA,TRBD2,TRBV27,CASSSGTSGYEQYF,TGTGCCAGCAGCTCCGGGACTAGCGGCTACGAGCAGTACTTC
TRBJ2-7,NA,NA,TRBV27,CASSLYGDEQYF,TGTGCCAGCAGTTTATACGGCGACGAGCAGTACTTC
TRBJ1-1,NA,NA,TRBV29-1,CSVELGSTEAFF,TGCAGCGTTGAGCTTGGGAGCACTGAAGCTTTCTTT
TRBJ2-2,NA,NA,TRBV7-7,CASRYSSGGELFF,TGTGCCAGCAGATACAGCTCAGGCGGGGAGCTGTTTTTT
TRBJ2-2,NA,TRBD2,TRBV6-5,CASSSPAGGVTGELFF,TGTGCCAGCAGTTCCCCAGCGGGAGGAGTCACCGGGGAGCTGTTTTTT
TRBJ2-2,NA,NA,TRBV27,CASSSHRTGELFF,TGTGCCAGCAGTTCCCACAGGACCGGGGAGCTGTTTTTT